This is a list of T cell receptor beta chains from one sample in a study of blood T cell repertoires in COVID-19. Only in-frame clones appear in the TCRdb table, and some are missing; sequencing was by immunoSEQ multiplex PCR. The table has about 270,000 clones, 85% seen once. Sequenced input: PBMCs or T cells enriched from blood (not recorded which). Receptor source: a woman aged 50 to 60 with acute COVID-19. The CDR3 runs from the conserved cysteine through the conserved F or W. D genes are given only for firm matches. For some rows the clone size is stated as once, few or many, or as a class when expanded; others skip it.

j_call clone_size v_call d_call cdr3_aa cdr3_nt
TRBJ2-7 few TRBV30 TRBD1 CAWHDTGTGGYEQYF TGTGCCTGGCACGATACCGGGACAGGGGGGTACGAGCAGTACTTC
TRBJ1-1 . TRBV3-1/TRBV3-2 . CASSQDLGGLPEAFF TGTGCCAGCAGCCAAGATTTGGGGGGGCTCCCTGAAGCTTTCTTT
TRBJ2-1 few TRBV24-1 TRBD1 CATSRQGVNEQFF TGTGCCACCAGTCGACAGGGGGTAAATGAGCAGTTCTTC
TRBJ1-4 . TRBV19 TRBD1 CASSIPLTGGVEKLFF TGTGCCAGTAGTATACCCCTGACAGGGGGAGTTGAAAAACTGTTTTTT
TRBJ2-1 . TRBV9 TRBD1 CASSVGRTGGYNEQFF TGTGCCAGCAGCGTAGGAAGGACAGGAGGCTACAATGAGCAGTTCTTC
TRBJ2-7 . TRBV2 TRBD2 CAGSGLAPYEQYF TGTGCCGGTTCGGGACTAGCGCCGTACGAGCAGTACTTC
TRBJ2-1 . TRBV30 TRBD2 CAWGGPAGRADEQFF TGTGCCTGGGGAGGACCGGCAGGGAGGGCCGATGAGCAGTTCTTC
TRBJ1-4 . TRBV5-1 TRBD1 CASSRDRVNEKLFF TGCGCCAGCAGCAGGGACAGGGTAAACGAAAAACTGTTTTTT
TRBJ1-1 . TRBV9 TRBD1 CASRRGGQGASEAFF TGTGCCAGCAGGAGGGGAGGACAGGGGGCCTCTGAAGCTTTCTTT
TRBJ1-6 . TRBV5-1 . CASSFQTGSNSPLHF TGCGCCAGCAGCTTCCAAACAGGGAGCAATTCACCCCTCCACTTT
TRBJ2-1 . TRBV6-6 . CASRELSSYNEQFF TGTGCCAGCCGGGAGCTCTCTTCCTACAATGAGCAGTTCTTC
TRBJ2-3 . TRBV2 TRBD1 CARNYGTGSSTDTQYF TGTGCCCGGAACTACGGGACAGGTTCTAGCACAGATACGCAGTATTTT
TRBJ1-1 . TRBV29-1 . CSVPKDTHNTEAFF TGCAGCGTTCCTAAGGACACCCACAACACTGAAGCTTTCTTT
TRBJ2-2 . TRBV7-2 TRBD2 CASSLARGANTGELFF TGTGCCAGCAGCTTAGCGCGGGGGGCGAACACCGGGGAGCTGTTTTTT
TRBJ1-1 . TRBV23-1 TRBD1 CASPTGGLATEAFF TGCGCCAGCCCGACAGGGGGTTTGGCCACTGAAGCTTTCTTT
TRBJ1-1 . TRBV2 . CASRAQGGMGTEAFF TGTGCCAGCAGAGCCCAGGGCGGGATGGGCACTGAAGCTTTCTTT
TRBJ1-1 . TRBV19 . CASSKDTRNTEAFF TGTGCCAGTAGCAAAGACACTAGGAACACTGAAGCTTTCTTT
TRBJ1-2 . TRBV19 . CASSMDNRNYGYTF TGTGCCAGTAGTATGGACAACCGTAACTATGGCTACACCTTC
TRBJ1-2 . TRBV15 . CATSREAGNVNYGYTF TGTGCCACCAGCAGAGAGGCAGGGAACGTAAACTATGGCTACACCTTC
TRBJ1-2 . TRBV7-2 . CASSLGLAESYGYTF TGTGCCAGCAGCTTAGGCTTGGCGGAGAGCTATGGCTACACCTTC
TRBJ1-2 few TRBV29-1 . CSGSGQGNYGYTF TGCAGCGGTTCAGGCCAGGGCAACTATGGCTACACCTTC
TRBJ1-4 . TRBV6-1 . CASSEFRGRSECFF TGTGCCAGCAGTGAATTCAGGGGTCGGTCCGAATGTTTTTTT
TRBJ1-1 once TRBV3-1/TRBV3-2 TRBD1 CASSLKPGGTEAFF TGTGCCAGCAGCCTCAAGCCAGGGGGTACTGAAGCTTTCTTT
TRBJ1-2 few TRBV19 TRBD1 CASSFGTGDHYGYTF TGTGCCAGTAGTTTCGGGACAGGGGATCACTATGGCTACACCTTC
TRBJ1-1 . TRBV29-1 . CSQGQSANTEAFF TGCAGCCAAGGACAGTCAGCGAACACTGAAGCTTTCTTT
TRBJ1-4 . TRBV29-1 TRBD1 CSVTSDRGNEKLFF TGCAGCGTTACTTCGGACAGGGGGAATGAAAAACTGTTTTTT
TRBJ1-2 . TRBV4-2 . CASSQEVAGSGLRGYTF TGTGCCAGCAGCCAAGAGGTGGCAGGGTCTGGATTGAGGGGCTACACCTTC
TRBJ1-2 . TRBV19 TRBD1 CASNPTGTDYGYTF TGTGCCAGTAACCCGACAGGGACGGACTATGGCTACACCTTC
TRBJ2-1 . TRBV6-2/TRBV6-3 TRBD2 CASSYSSGGDNEQFF TGTGCCAGCAGTTACTCTAGCGGGGGGGACAATGAGCAGTTCTTC
TRBJ1-1 . TRBV3-1/TRBV3-2 . CASTNSGGGAPYTEAFF TGTGCCAGCACCAATTCGGGCGGGGGGGCTCCCTACACTGAAGCTTTCTTT
TRBJ2-2 . TRBV7-9 TRBD2 CASSQGLAGELSGELFF TGTGCCAGCAGCCAAGGACTAGCGGGGGAACTGTCCGGGGAGCTGTTTTTT
TRBJ1-4 . TRBV5-1 . CASSAGGWDEKLFF TGCGCCAGCAGCGCCGGAGGATGGGATGAAAAACTGTTTTTT
TRBJ1-1 . TRBV7-9 TRBD1 CASSFQGANTEAFF TGTGCCAGCAGCTTTCAGGGGGCGAACACTGAAGCTTTCTTT
TRBJ1-1 . TRBV19 TRBD1 CASSIGTGKVPEAFF TGTGCCAGTAGTATTGGGACAGGGAAAGTCCCTGAAGCTTTCTTT
TRBJ1-2 . TRBV7-9 . CASSLGTENGYTF TGTGCCAGCAGCTTAGGAACCGAGAATGGCTACACCTTC
TRBJ1-2 . TRBV6-6 . CASSYAGRALNGYTF TGTGCCAGCAGTTACGCCGGGAGGGCGTTGAATGGCTACACCTTC
TRBJ2-2 . TRBV19 TRBD1 CASSKLRDSVNTGELFF TGTGCCAGTAGTAAACTCCGGGACAGCGTGAACACCGGGGAGCTGTTTTTT
TRBJ1-5 once TRBV11-2 . CASSLSGANQPQHF TGTGCCAGCAGCTTATCAGGGGCAAATCAGCCCCAGCATTTT
TRBJ1-5 . TRBV19 TRBD1 CASSVQGTQPQHF TGTGCCAGTAGTGTACAGGGGACTCAGCCCCAGCATTTT
TRBJ1-3 few TRBV27 . CASSSGQTNSGNTIYF TGTGCCAGCAGTTCTGGACAGACCAACTCTGGAAACACCATATATTTT
TRBJ1-1 . TRBV6-1 . CASSEEGMNTEAFF TGTGCCAGCAGTGAGGAGGGGATGAACACTGAAGCTTTCTTT
TRBJ1-2 . TRBV9 . CASSVSGGGYTF TGTGCCAGCAGCGTCTCCGGGGGAGGCTACACCTTC
TRBJ2-7 . TRBV30 TRBD1 CAWSVPQGANEQYF TGTGCCTGGAGTGTACCACAGGGGGCCAACGAGCAGTACTTC
TRBJ2-7 . TRBV4-1 TRBD1 CASSGPTGDYEQYF TGCGCCAGCAGCGGTCCTACAGGGGATTACGAGCAGTACTTC
TRBJ1-1 . TRBV7-9 . CASSAAAGWNTEAFF TGTGCCAGCAGCGCAGCGGCGGGATGGAACACTGAAGCTTTCTTT
TRBJ1-2 few TRBV30 TRBD1 CAWRRTGENGYTF TGTGCCTGGAGGAGGACAGGGGAAAATGGCTACACCTTC
TRBJ1-2 once TRBV19 TRBD1 CASSIAGQPSQGYTF TGTGCCAGTAGTATAGCGGGACAGCCGTCGCAAGGCTACACCTTC
TRBJ1-2 . TRBV4-1 TRBD1 CASSPRLRDRGLGGYGYTF TGCGCCAGCAGCCCAAGATTACGGGACAGGGGGCTGGGGGGCTATGGCTACACCTTC
TRBJ1-2 . TRBV6-1 . CASSEILEPYGYTF TGTGCCAGCAGTGAAATTCTGGAGCCATATGGCTACACCTTC
TRBJ1-6 . TRBV6-5 . CASSYSRGNSPLHF TGTGCCAGCAGTTACTCCAGGGGTAATTCACCCCTCCACTTT
TRBJ1-3 . TRBV13 TRBD1 CASSSGTGAPSGNTIYF TGTGCCAGCAGCTCCGGGACAGGGGCCCCCTCTGGAAACACCATATATTTT
TRBJ2-7 . TRBV2 . CASSPRGTYYEQYF TGTGCCAGCAGCCCCAGGGGCACCTACTACGAGCAGTACTTC
TRBJ1-3 . TRBV9 . CASSTTGLDSGNTIYF TGTGCCAGCAGCACGACAGGCTTGGACTCTGGAAACACCATATATTTT
TRBJ2-7 . TRBV29-1 . CSVEGVDLYEQYF TGCAGCGTTGAAGGCGTAGATCTGTACGAGCAGTACTTC